Listed below are T cell receptor beta chains from one sample, sequenced in a study of a mutant IDH1 vaccine in newly diagnosed glioma. Method: immunoSEQ multiplex PCR; TCRdb's copy keeps in-frame clones and lacks some. The sample consists of around 33,000 clones, roughly nine tenths of them appearing once. The sample in question was PBMCs, obtained from a glioma patient treated with radiotherapy, temozolomide or both. The receptors here all came from a woman between 40 and 55 years old with glioma. The CDR3 runs from the conserved cysteine through the conserved F or W. A D gene is named only where the DNA matches it firmly. Clone sizes are given selectively: once, few, many, or a class where the clone is expanded.

v_gene	len	d_gene	abundance	j_gene	CDR3nt	CDR3aa
TRBV6-1	12	.	once	TRBJ2-3	TGTGCCAGCAGTGAAGTTACAGATACGCAGTATTTT	CASSEVTDTQYF
TRBV4-1	18	TRBD1	.	TRBJ2-5	TGCGCCAGCAGCCAAGAAGGTCTCGGGACAGGGAACCAAGAGACCCAGTACTTC	CASSQEGLGTGNQETQYF
TRBV5-1	16	.	.	TRBJ2-1	TGCGCCAGCAAACTCCTTAGCGGATTCTCCTACAATGAGCAGTTCTTC	CASKLLSGFSYNEQFF
TRBV28	15	.	.	TRBJ1-5	TGTGCCAGCGACCCCGCAAGGGGGGGGCGTCAGCCCCAGCATTTT	CASDPARGGRQPQHF
TRBV30	16	TRBD1	.	TRBJ2-7	TGTGCCTGGAGTAAGCCTGCGGGACAGGGGAACTACGAGCAGTACTTC	CAWSKPAGQGNYEQYF
TRBV4-3	17	.	.	TRBJ1-4	TGCGCCAGCAGCCAAGAGGGGCCCCAGGGCGCGGATGAAAAACTGTTTTTT	CASSQEGPQGADEKLFF
TRBV15	16	TRBD1	few	TRBJ1-2	TGTGCCACCAGCAGGGACAGGGGAAAGGTCGTATATGGCTACACCTTC	CATSRDRGKVVYGYTF
TRBV7-2	14	.	.	TRBJ1-4	TGTGCCAGCAGCGCGGGACTCTCTAATGAAAAACTGTTTTTT	CASSAGLSNEKLFF
TRBV5-6	14	TRBD1	.	TRBJ1-2	TGTGCCAGCAGACGGATCGACAGGGTTGATGGCTACACCTTC	CASRRIDRVDGYTF
TRBV25-1	16	.	.	TRBJ1-4	TGTGCCAGCAGTGAATCTTGGGTCTGGGGTAATGAAAAACTGTTTTTT	CASSESWVWGNEKLFF
TRBV7-9	15	.	.	TRBJ1-5	TGTGCCAGCAGCCGGGACGGCAACTTTAATCAGCCCCAGCATTTT	CASSRDGNFNQPQHF
TRBV6-1	16	TRBD1	.	TRBJ2-1	TGTGCCAGCAGTGACGCCCGCGTCACAGGGGACAATGAGCAGTTCTTC	CASSDARVTGDNEQFF
TRBV10-2	15	TRBD1	.	TRBJ2-1	TGCGCCAGCAGTGAGTTTGGACAGGGTTACAATGAGCAGTTCTTC	CASSEFGQGYNEQFF
TRBV6-5	15	.	once	TRBJ1-1	TGTGCCAGCAGTTACTCTTTCGGGGGAGGGACTGAAGCTTTCTTT	CASSYSFGGGTEAFF
TRBV7-9	16	.	.	TRBJ1-2	TGTGCCAGCAGCTTAGTCCCCAGCGTGATAAGGGAGGGCTACACCTTC	CASSLVPSVIREGYTF
TRBV15	14	.	.	TRBJ2-7	TGTGCCACCAGCAGGACGGGCAGCTCCTACGAGCAGTACTTC	CATSRTGSSYEQYF
TRBV7-9	14	.	few	TRBJ1-5	TGTGCCAGCAGCTTAGAGGGTAGGAATCAGCCCCAGCATTTT	CASSLEGRNQPQHF
TRBV11-2	14	.	.	TRBJ1-1	TGTGCCAGCAGCTTAGTGGGGGGGAACACTGAAGCTTTCTTT	CASSLVGGNTEAFF
TRBV25-1	15	TRBD1	.	TRBJ1-4	TGTGCCAGCAGTGAATGGGGGACAGCTAATGAAAAACTGTTTTTT	CASSEWGTANEKLFF
TRBV27	15	TRBD1	.	TRBJ1-6	TGTGCCAGCAGGCCAGGGGGCGGAAGAAATTCACCCCTCCACTTT	CASRPGGGRNSPLHF
TRBV5-1	14	.	.	TRBJ1-1	TGCGCCAGCAGCTCCCCCCTCAGGCGGGGAGAGGGGGACTTT	CASSSPLRRGEGDF
TRBV5-1	13	.	.	TRBJ1-2	TGCGCCAGCAGCTTTGGAGGGAACTATGGCTACACCTTC	CASSFGGNYGYTF
TRBV14	15	.	.	TRBJ2-6	TGTGCCAGCAGCCAGACTAGACCTGGGGCCAACGTCCTGACTTTC	CASSQTRPGANVLTF
TRBV7-9	15	.	.	TRBJ1-1	TGTGCCAGCAGCTTACTAGGTCAGATTAACACTGAAGCTTTCTTT	CASSLLGQINTEAFF
TRBV5-4	14	TRBD2	.	TRBJ2-5	TGTGCCAGCAGCTTGACAGCGGGGGAAGAGACCCAGTACTTC	CASSLTAGEETQYF
TRBV4-1	16	.	.	TRBJ1-4	TGCGCCAGCAGCCAAGATCAGGGTGGGGTTGTTGCAAAACTGTTTTTT	CASSQDQGGVVAKLFF
TRBV5-1	13	.	.	TRBJ1-5	TGCGCCAGCAGCTCTAACCTTGGCCAGCCCCAGCATTTT	CASSSNLGQPQHF
TRBV6-1	14	.	.	TRBJ1-5	TGTGCCAGCAGTGAAGGGACAGAGAATCAGCCCCAGCATTTT	CASSEGTENQPQHF
TRBV7-9	16	TRBD1	few	TRBJ1-1	TGTGCCAGCAGCTCCAGGGGGGGCATCAGCTACACTGAAGCTTTCTTT	CASSSRGGISYTEAFF
TRBV7-2	15	.	.	TRBJ2-5	TGTGCCAGCAGCACCTCCATCCAGGTTCAAGAGACCCAGTACTTC	CASSTSIQVQETQYF
TRBV13	12	.	.	TRBJ2-5	TGTGCCAGCAGCGCCGCCGGGGAGACCCAGTACTTC	CASSAAGETQYF
TRBV6-1	18	.	.	TRBJ2-7	TGTGCCAGCAGTGAAGGTCGTTCCGGGACTCATGTTTACTACGAGCAGTACTTC	CASSEGRSGTHVYYEQYF
TRBV6-6	13	.	.	TRBJ2-7	TGTGCCAGCAGCCTTGACAGTTACTACGAGCAGTACTTC	CASSLDSYYEQYF
TRBV2	11	.	.	TRBJ1-4	TGTGCCAGCAGTGACGGCGACAGGAGTGCTTTT	CASSDGDRSAF
TRBV6-4	13	.	.	TRBJ1-1	TGTGCCAGCAGTAAGGGCGAGAACACTGAAGCTTTCTTT	CASSKGENTEAFF
TRBV19	16	.	.	TRBJ1-6	TGTGCCAGTAGTACAACAGAGGTCTCCTATAATTCACCCCTCCACTTT	CASSTTEVSYNSPLHF
TRBV5-1	14	.	.	TRBJ1-1	TGCGCCAGCAGCTTGGCCGGGGCCTACACTGAAGCTTTCTTT	CASSLAGAYTEAFF
TRBV9	14	.	.	TRBJ1-6	TGTGCCAGCAATCAGGGAGGTTTTAGTTCACCCCTCCACTTT	CASNQGGFSSPLHF
TRBV6-5	14	TRBD1	.	TRBJ2-2	TGTGCCAGCAGTAGGACAGGGGACACCGGGGAGCTGTTTTTT	CASSRTGDTGELFF
TRBV28	16	TRBD2	once	TRBJ2-3	TGTGCCAGCAGCCACCGGACTAGCGGCCCTCGGGATACGCAGTATTTT	CASSHRTSGPRDTQYF
TRBV7-9	16	.	.	TRBJ2-5	TGTGCCAGCAGCTTGGGAAGGGGTGTGATCCAAGAGACCCAGTACTTC	CASSLGRGVIQETQYF
TRBV11-2	14	.	.	TRBJ2-7	TGTGCCAGCAGCTCCTGGTCAGGGCCCTACGAGCAGTACTTC	CASSSWSGPYEQYF
TRBV7-9	15	TRBD1	once	TRBJ2-5	TGTGCCAGCAGCTTCAGGGGACAGGGTAAAGAGACCCAGTACTTC	CASSFRGQGKETQYF
TRBV15	13	.	.	TRBJ1-2	TGTGCCACCAGCAGAGATAAGGGATCTGGCTACACCTTC	CATSRDKGSGYTF
TRBV6-5	15	.	few	TRBJ2-2	TGTGCCAGCAGTTACTCGACAGCATTCACCGGGGAGCTGTTTTTT	CASSYSTAFTGELFF
TRBV6-5	12	.	few	TRBJ1-5	TGTGCCAGCAGCACAGGGCATCAGCCCCAGCATTTT	CASSTGHQPQHF
TRBV7-2	15	.	.	TRBJ1-3	TGTGCCAGCAGCTCGGATGCTCTCTCTGGAAACACCATATATTTT	CASSSDALSGNTIYF
TRBV11-2	15	TRBD1	.	TRBJ1-2	TGTGCCAGCAGCTTAGGACAGGGGGGGAACTATGGCTACACCTTC	CASSLGQGGNYGYTF
TRBV6-5	15	TRBD1	.	TRBJ1-1	TGTGCCAGCAGTTACTGGACAGGGGCGCACACTGAAGCTTTCTTT	CASSYWTGAHTEAFF
TRBV29-1	12	.	.	TRBJ2-3	TGCAGCGTTCGGACAGACACAGATACGCAGTATTTT	CSVRTDTDTQYF
TRBV30	14	.	.	TRBJ1-5	TGTGCCTGGAGCATCGGGATGGGCAATCAGCCCCAGCATTTT	CAWSIGMGNQPQHF
TRBV18	15	.	.	TRBJ2-7	TGTGCCAGCTCGGAAACAGGGCCGCCACCCTACGAGCAGTACTTC	CASSETGPPPYEQYF